In this sample, the clone carrying this T cell receptor (beta chain) turned up once. Its antigen remains unknown. The time point is: cycle 4 day 1 (C4D1), after five to seven weeks of nivolumab. Exposure to brentuximab vedotin varied, and each patient had relapsed following autologous stem cell transplantation. Complete response, partial response or progressive disease were the best responses. The sample originates from a study of PD-1 blockade in classical Hodgkin lymphoma. General study findings and limits: Newly diagnosed and completely responding patients shared comparable baseline diversity.

Unmatched junction bases numbered 23, after V lost 3 bases and J lost 4 bases. This CDR3 is built from 21 residues. Germline lookup yields CDR1 SNHLY and CDR2 FYNNEI. Measured with immunoSEQ multiplex PCR; TCRdb has only the in-frame clones, and not every one. The profile shows around 20,000 clones, more than 70% of them singletons. The source was peripheral blood mononuclear cells (PBMCs), collected before the fourth cycle of nivolumab. The receptor was derived from a human donor with classical Hodgkin lymphoma. This chain links TRBV2 with TRBJ1-2; 10 nucleotides align to TRBD1. DNA for the CDR3: TGTGCCAGCAGTGATGGGGGACAGGGGCGATCACGGGTACGAACCATCTATGGCTACACCTTC. Translated: CASSDGGQGRSRVRTIYGYTF. Together with reference TRBV2 and TRBJ1-2, the CDR3 gives the full variable domain: EPEVTQTPSHQVTQMGQEVILRCVPISNHLYFYWYRQILGQKVEFLVSFYNNEISEKSEIFDDQFSVERPDGSNFTLKIRSTKLEDSAMYFCASSDGGQGRSRVRTIYGYTFGSGTRLTVV.